Presented here are 7 T cell receptor beta chains from one specimen sequenced in a study of cytomegalovirus exposure and HLA in healthy donors. 60 Vbeta and 13 Jbeta primers were used in PCR. Clones were read by immunoSEQ multiplex PCR, and TCRdb kept only the in-frame ones, dropping some. The table shows 150,000 to 200,000 clones, with over 75% occurring only once. The sequencing sample was made of PBMCs. The receptors derive from a man between 60 and 75 years old in good health and CMV-seronegative.

The chain is built from TRBV29-1 and TRBJ2-4, with 7 bases identical to TRBD2. Germline V CDR1 and CDR2: SQVTM, ANQGSEA. The CDR3 runs to 16 residues. V was pared by 0 bases and J by 1 base, with 6 bases of the junction left unmatched. The CDR3, as DNA: TGCAGCGTTGAAGACGGGGAGGGTATGGCCAAAAACATTCAGTACTTC. Amino acids: CSVEDGEGMAKNIQYF.

This clone came up a few times. The chain employs TRBV4-2 and TRBJ2-5; 8 bases agree with TRBD2. The CDR3 has 18 residues. CDR1 and CDR2 from the germline V gene are LGHNA and YNFKEQ. Trimming cost V 0 bases and J 5 bases; bases outside gene matches: 14. CDR3 loop: CASSQDWRGASRGETQYF. The CDR3 nucleotides are TGTGCCAGCAGCCAAGATTGGCGGGGGGCCTCTAGGGGGGAGACCCAGTACTTC.

V usage is TRBV19 and J usage is TRBJ1-3, with TRBD1 identical over 7 bases. This CDR3 is built from 15 residues. V trimming: 4 bases; J trimming: 2 bases; junction bases outside the gene matches: 5. CDR1 is LNHDA, CDR2 SQIVND, per germline (reference sequence). The CDR3 is CASSTETGAGNTIYF. The CDR3 nucleotides are TGTGCCAGTAGTACGGAAACAGGGGCTGGAAACACCATATATTTT.

This chain connects TRBV6-1 to TRBJ2-1; 8 positions match TRBD2. Trimming cost V 8 bases and J 8 bases; bases outside gene matches: 8. The CDR3 is made up of 13 amino acids. CDR1 is MNHNS and CDR2 is SASEGT in the germline V gene. The CDR3 DNA follows: TGTGCCAGCCGGTCGGGAGGGAAAGATGAGCAGTTCTTC. This codes for CASRSGGKDEQFF.

This chain links TRBV19 with TRBJ2-5; the D is unclear. This CDR3 has 13 amino acids. Trimming took 10 bases from V and 4 from J, leaving 16 bases between them. Germline-derived CDR1 and CDR2 are LNHDA and SQIVND (reference sequence). CDR3 amino acids: CATSTAVGETQYF. CDR3 coding DNA: TGTGCCACTTCGACTGCCGTAGGAGAGACCCAGTACTTC.

This chain joins TRBV5-1 and TRBJ1-2; perhaps TRBD1 as D (6 bases). The length of the CDR3 is 15 residues. The ends were cut back, 0 bases at V and 2 bases at J, with 11 bases in the middle. Germline values: CDR1 SGHRS, CDR2 YFSETQ. This CDR3 reads CASSLAGTMNYGYTF. CDR3 DNA: TGCGCCAGCAGCTTGGCCGGGACAATGAACTATGGCTACACCTTC.

The chain links TRBV27 to TRBJ1-1; D call uncertain. The CDR3 runs 13 residues. Trimming shortened V by 4 bases and J by 3 bases, and 9 bases separated the two germline ends. Per the germline V gene, CDR1 is MNHEY and CDR2 is SMNVEV (reference sequence). CDR3 amino acids: CASSWSRDTEAFF. The CDR3 DNA follows: TGTGCCAGCAGTTGGAGTCGGGACACTGAAGCTTTCTTT.